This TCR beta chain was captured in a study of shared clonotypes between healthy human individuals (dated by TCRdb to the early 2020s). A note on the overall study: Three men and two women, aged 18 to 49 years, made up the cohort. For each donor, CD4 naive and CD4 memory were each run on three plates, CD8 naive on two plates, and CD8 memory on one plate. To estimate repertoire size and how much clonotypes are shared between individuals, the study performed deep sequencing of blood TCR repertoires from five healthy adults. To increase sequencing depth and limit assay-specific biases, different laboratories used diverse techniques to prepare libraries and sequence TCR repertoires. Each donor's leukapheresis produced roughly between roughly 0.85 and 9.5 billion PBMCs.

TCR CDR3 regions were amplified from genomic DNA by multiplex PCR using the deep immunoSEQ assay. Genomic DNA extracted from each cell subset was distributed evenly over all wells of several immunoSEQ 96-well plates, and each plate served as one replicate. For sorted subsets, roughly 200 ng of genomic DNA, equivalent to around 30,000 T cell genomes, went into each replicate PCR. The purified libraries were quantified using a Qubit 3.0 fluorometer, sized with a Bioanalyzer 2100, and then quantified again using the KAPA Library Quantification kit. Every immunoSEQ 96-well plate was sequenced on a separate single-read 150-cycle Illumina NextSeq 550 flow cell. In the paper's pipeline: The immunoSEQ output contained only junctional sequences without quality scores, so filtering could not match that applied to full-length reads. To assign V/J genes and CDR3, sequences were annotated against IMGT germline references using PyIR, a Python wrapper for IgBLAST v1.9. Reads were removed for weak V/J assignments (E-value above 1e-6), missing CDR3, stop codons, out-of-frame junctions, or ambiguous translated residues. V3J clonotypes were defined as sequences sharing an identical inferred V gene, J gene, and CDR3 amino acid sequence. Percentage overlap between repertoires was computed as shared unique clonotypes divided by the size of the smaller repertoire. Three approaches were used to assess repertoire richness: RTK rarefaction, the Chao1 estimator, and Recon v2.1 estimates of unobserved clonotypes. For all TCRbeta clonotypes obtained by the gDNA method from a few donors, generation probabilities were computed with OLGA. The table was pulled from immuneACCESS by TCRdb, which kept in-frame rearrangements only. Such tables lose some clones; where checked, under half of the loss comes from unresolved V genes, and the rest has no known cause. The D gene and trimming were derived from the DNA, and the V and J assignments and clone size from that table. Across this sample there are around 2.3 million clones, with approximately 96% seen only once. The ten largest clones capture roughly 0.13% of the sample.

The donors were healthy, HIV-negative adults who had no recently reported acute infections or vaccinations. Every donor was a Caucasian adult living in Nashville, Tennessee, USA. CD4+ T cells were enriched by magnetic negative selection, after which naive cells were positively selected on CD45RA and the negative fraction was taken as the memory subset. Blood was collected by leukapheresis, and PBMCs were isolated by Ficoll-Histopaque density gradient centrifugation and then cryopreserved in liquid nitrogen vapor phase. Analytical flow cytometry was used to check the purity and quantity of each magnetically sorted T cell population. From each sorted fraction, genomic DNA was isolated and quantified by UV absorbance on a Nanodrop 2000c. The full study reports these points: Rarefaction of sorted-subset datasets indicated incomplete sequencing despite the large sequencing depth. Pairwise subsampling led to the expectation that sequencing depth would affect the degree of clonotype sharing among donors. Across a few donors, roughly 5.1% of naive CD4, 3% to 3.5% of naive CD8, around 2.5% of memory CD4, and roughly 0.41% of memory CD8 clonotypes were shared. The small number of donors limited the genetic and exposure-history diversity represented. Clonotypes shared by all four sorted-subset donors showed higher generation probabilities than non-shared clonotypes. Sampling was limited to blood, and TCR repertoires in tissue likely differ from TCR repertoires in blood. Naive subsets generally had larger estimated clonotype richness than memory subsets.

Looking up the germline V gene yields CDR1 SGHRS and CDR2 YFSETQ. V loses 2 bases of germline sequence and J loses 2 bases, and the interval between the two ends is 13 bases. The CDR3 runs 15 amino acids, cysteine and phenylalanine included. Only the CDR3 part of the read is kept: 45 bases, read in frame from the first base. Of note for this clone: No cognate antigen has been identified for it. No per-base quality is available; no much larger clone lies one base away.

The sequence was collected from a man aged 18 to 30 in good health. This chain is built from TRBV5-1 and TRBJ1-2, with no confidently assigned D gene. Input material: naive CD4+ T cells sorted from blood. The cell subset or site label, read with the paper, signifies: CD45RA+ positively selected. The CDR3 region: CASSFNSVENYGYTF. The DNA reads TGCGCCAGCAGCTTTAACTCGGTGGAAAACTATGGCTACACCTTC.